The T cell receptor (beta chain) under discussion was sequenced for a study of T-cell memory formation after mild COVID-19. TCRdb processed the 5' RACE reads anew with MiXCR; each CDR3 protein has one entry. The sample has approximately 500,000 distinct CDR3 sequences, about 23% seen once. V shed 1 base and J 5 bases; nucleotides not matched to a gene: 5. This CDR3 comprises 16 residues. The sequenced material came from PBMCs or a T cell subset sorted from them (not recorded which). The TCR sequence derives from an adult woman who had mild COVID-19 (a few samples of this study predate the infection). Cell type and time point are not known. The J gene is TRBJ1-4, the V gene TRBV12-3 or TRBV12-4; 9 nucleotides agree with TRBD1. The CDR3 region has the DNA TGTGCCAGCAGTTTAGGGGACAGGGCCCAGAATGAAAAACTGTTTTTT. Translated, it gives CASSLGDRAQNEKLFF.